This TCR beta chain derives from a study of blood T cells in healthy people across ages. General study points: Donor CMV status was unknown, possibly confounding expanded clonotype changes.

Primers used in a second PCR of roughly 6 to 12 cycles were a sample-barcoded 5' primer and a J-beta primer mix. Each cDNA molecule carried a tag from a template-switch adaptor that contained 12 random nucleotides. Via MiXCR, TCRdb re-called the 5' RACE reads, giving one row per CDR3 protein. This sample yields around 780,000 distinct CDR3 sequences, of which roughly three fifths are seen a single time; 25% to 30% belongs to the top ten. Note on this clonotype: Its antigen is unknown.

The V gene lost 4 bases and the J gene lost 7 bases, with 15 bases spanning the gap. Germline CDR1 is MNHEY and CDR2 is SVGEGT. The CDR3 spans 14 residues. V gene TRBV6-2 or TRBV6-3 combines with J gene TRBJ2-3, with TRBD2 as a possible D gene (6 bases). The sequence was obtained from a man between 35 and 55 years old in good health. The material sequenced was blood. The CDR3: CASSLPEGANTQYF. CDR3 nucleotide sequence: TGTGCCAGCAGTTTGCCGGAGGGAGCAAATACGCAGTATTTT.